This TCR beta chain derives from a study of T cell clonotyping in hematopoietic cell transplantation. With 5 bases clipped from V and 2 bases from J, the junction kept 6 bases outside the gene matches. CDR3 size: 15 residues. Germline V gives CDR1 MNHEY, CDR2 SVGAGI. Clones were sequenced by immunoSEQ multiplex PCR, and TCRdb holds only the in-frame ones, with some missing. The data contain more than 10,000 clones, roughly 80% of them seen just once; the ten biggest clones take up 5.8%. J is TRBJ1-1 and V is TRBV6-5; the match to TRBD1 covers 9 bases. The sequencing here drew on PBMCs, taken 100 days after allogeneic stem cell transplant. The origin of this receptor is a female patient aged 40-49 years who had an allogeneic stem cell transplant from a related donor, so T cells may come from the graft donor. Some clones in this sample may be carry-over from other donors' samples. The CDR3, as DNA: TGTGCCAGCAGTATACAGGGGGCAAGTAACACTGAAGCTTTCTTT. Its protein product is CASSIQGASNTEAFF.